This T cell receptor (beta chain) was obtained from a study of blood T cell repertoires in COVID-19. Whole-study context: Material from acute and convalescent COVID-19 was sourced from the United States, Italy and Spain. The cDNA or gDNA used as material had been derived from T cells, B-cell-depleted T cells, or PBMCs.

Produced via immunoSEQ multiplex PCR; TCRdb's table is partial and in-frame only. This sample carries fewer than 400,000 clones, roughly 89% of them seen once, and the ten largest clones take 1.5% to 2%. The count of this clone is one. This CDR3 spans 13 amino acids. Germline CDR1 reads SGHNT; CDR2 reads YENEEA. V was trimmed by 1 base and J by 4 bases, leaving 8 bases between them. Donors in Cohort 3 who had recovered were those with two negative PCRs, healthcare professional clearance, or resolution of their symptoms. This chain links TRBV11-3 with TRBJ2-7; no clear D gene. Sequenced material: PBMCs or T cells enriched from blood (not recorded which). This TCR was recovered from a woman aged 25 to 39 who had recovered from COVID-19. This chain's CDR3 is CASSLVAPYEQYF. CDR3 bases: TGTGCCAGCAGCTTAGTGGCTCCTTACGAGCAGTACTTC.